This TCR beta chain was retrieved from a study of Graves' ophthalmopathy and Graves' hyperthyroidism. CDR3 length: 12 amino acids. CDR1 DFQATT and CDR2 SNEGSKA come from the germline V gene (reference sequence). V was shortened by 6 bases and J by 1 base, with 9 bases between the two germline ends. Overall study findings and caveats: Distinction of ophthalmopathy from stable hyperthyroidism by a 13-signature model reached almost 90% sensitivity and 75% to 84% specificity.

This clonotype was picked up many times. Its antigen is currently unknown. Investigators amplified TCR beta CDR3 regions from RNA transcripts. Following a first-round RT-PCR that used HTBI primers, a second-round multiplex PCR was carried out. TCRdb fed the multiplex PCR reads into MiXCR, producing one record per CDR3 protein. The table shows about 600,000 distinct CDR3 sequences, with under 45% occurring only once. The V call is TRBV20-1, the J call TRBJ2-5; a possible D gene is TRBD2 (6 bases). The sequencing input was peripheral blood or thyroid tissue (not recorded which). This TCR came from an adult man with Graves' hyperthyroidism. CDR3 DNA sequence: TGCAGTGCCCTAGCGACCCAAGAGACCCAGTACTTC. Residues: CSALATQETQYF.